The next 15 T cell receptor beta chains were all read from a single sample in a study of shared clonotypes between healthy human individuals. TCRdb keeps only in-frame clones here, not all; method: immunoSEQ multiplex PCR. The data hold some 530,000 clones, with around 85% observed a single time. The material sequenced was PBMCs. These TCRs come from a woman in her thirties or forties in good health. Some clones in this sample may be carry-over from other donors' samples.

The chain carries TRBV10-3 and TRBJ1-6, with D maybe TRBD1 (5 bases). The CDR3 is made up of 14 amino acids. The germline CDR1 and CDR2 sequences are ENHRY and SYGVKD. The V and J ends lost 3 bases and 7 bases respectively, with 10 bases between them. The CDR3 bases are TGTGCCATCAGTGAACAGGATGGGAATTCACCCCTCCACTTT. This sequence encodes CAISEQDGNSPLHF.

The gene calls are TRBV28 and TRBJ1-2; D is uncertain. Germline V gives CDR1 MDHEN, CDR2 SYDVKM. Trimming cost V 8 bases and J 0 bases, with 16 bases left between them. The CDR3 contains 15 residues. The CDR3: CASGKTDYTNYGYTF. As DNA, the CDR3 is TGTGCCAGCGGCAAGACGGACTATACTAACTATGGCTACACCTTC.

CDR3 sequence (DNA): TGCGCCAGCAGCCAAGAAGGCGGGAGGCCTGAAAAACTGTTTTTT. Residues: CASSQEGGRPEKLFF. The rearrangement uses TRBV4-1 and TRBJ1-4, with no clear D. V dropped 0 bases and J dropped 7 bases, with 12 bases sitting between them. CDR1 is MGHRA, CDR2 YSYEKL, per germline. The CDR3 has 15 residues.

With respect to this clone: This likely reflects a read error, since a far larger clone is one base away. This specimen includes other DNA sequences encoding the same CDR3. The chain combines TRBV9 with TRBJ1-2; D unclear. The CDR3 runs 13 residues. Germline V gene lookup returns CDR1 SGDLS and CDR2 YYNGEE. V was pared by 3 bases and J by 2 bases, with 8 bases between. CDR3 in DNA: TGTGCCAGCAGCGCCTCTAAAAACTATGGCTACACCTTC. This encodes CASSASKNYGYTF.

The chain carries TRBV7-2 and TRBJ2-3, with D maybe TRBD2 (5 bases). V lost 3 bases and J lost 1, with 14 bases in between. The germline V gene encodes CDR1 SGHTA and CDR2 FQGNSA. This CDR3 has 16 amino acids. This CDR3 is CASSFSQQEGTDTQYF. Written as DNA, the CDR3 is TGTGCCAGCAGCTTCAGCCAGCAGGAGGGCACAGATACGCAGTATTTT.

CDR3 residues: CASSKGLAGGPHNEQFF. The DNA of the CDR3 is TGTGCCAGCAGCAAGGGACTAGCGGGAGGGCCCCACAATGAGCAGTTCTTC. The chain carries TRBV5-6 and TRBJ2-1; 16 positions match TRBD2. Losses at the gene ends were 4 bases for V and 5 bases for J; bases not matched to a gene: 6. The CDR3 runs to 17 residues. Germline-derived CDR1 and CDR2 are SGHDT and YYEEEE.

V usage is TRBV29-1 and J usage is TRBJ1-1, with 7 bases fitting TRBD1. From germline, CDR1 is SQVTM and CDR2 ANQGSEA. V gave up 2 bases and J gave up 4 bases; unmatched junction bases: 7. This CDR3 is built from 14 residues. The CDR3 nucleotides are TGCAGCGTTGAAAAGTCAGCAGGGGGCACTGAAGCTTTCTTT. Its protein is CSVEKSAGGTEAFF.

The rearrangement links TRBV7-2 to TRBJ2-5; TRBD2 matches 9 bases. Near its end, the DNA agrees better with TRBJ2-7, so the J call may be wrong. Germline loops: CDR1 SGHTA, CDR2 FQGNSA. The CDR3 is 13 amino acids. The CDR3 sequence: CASSWTSAYEQYF. The CDR3 DNA follows: TGTGCCAGCAGCTGGACTAGCGCCTACGAGCAGTACTTC.

The V call is TRBV28, the J call TRBJ1-3; D unclear. Germline loops: CDR1 MDHEN, CDR2 SYDVKM. Trimming took 6 bases from V and 1 from J, leaving 13 bases between them. This CDR3 is built from 15 residues. CDR3 bases: TGTGCCAGCAGACTCGACGGGCGTTCTGGAAACACCATATATTTT. Protein sequence: CASRLDGRSGNTIYF.

This chain links TRBV7-9 with TRBJ2-2; D not resolved. The germline CDR1 and CDR2 sequences are SEHNR and FQNEAQ (reference sequence). The CDR3 is 12 amino acids. Trimming left V 5 bases short and J 4 bases short, with 5 bases between. CDR3 in amino acids: CASSGPTGELFF. In DNA, the CDR3 is TGTGCCAGCAGCGGCCCCACCGGGGAGCTGTTTTTT.

Points on this clone: Only one base separates this from a far larger clonotype, so it likely reflects a read error. The same CDR3 also results from other DNA sequences found in this sample. V gene TRBV30 combines with J gene TRBJ1-1; D is uncertain. The CDR3 is 13 amino acids. Germline CDR1 is GTSNPN and CDR2 is SVGIG (reference sequence). CDR3 in DNA: TGTGCATGGAGTGTTGGGAGGAACACTGAAGCTTTCTTT. Its protein product is CAWSVGRNTEAFF.

In regard to this clone: A far larger clone is one base from this, pointing to a likely read error. The chain is built from TRBV30 and TRBJ2-2, with D hard to call. The germline V and J ends were trimmed by 0 bases and 1 base, with 6 bases remaining between them. The length of the CDR3 is 14 residues. From germline, CDR1 is GTSNPN and CDR2 SVGIG (reference sequence). The CDR3 coding sequence is TGTGCCTGGAGTGTGAGGCTGAACACCGGGGAGCTGTTTTTT. Encoded protein: CAWSVRLNTGELFF.

The chain couples TRBV4-3 to TRBJ2-3; 12 nucleotides agree with TRBD2. V was clipped by 2 bases and J by 4 bases; unmatched bases: 1. The CDR3 is made up of 15 amino acids. Germline CDR1 is LGHNA and CDR2 is YSLEER. For the CDR3, the DNA is TGCGCCAGCAGCCAAAGGACTAGCGGGGCAGATACGCAGTATTTT. It encodes CASSQRTSGADTQYF.

Of note for this clone: A single base separates this from a much larger clone, so it may be a read error. The chain joins TRBV4-3 to TRBJ2-1; D is undetermined. Per germline, CDR1 LGHNA and CDR2 YSLEER. The V gene lost 0 bases and the J gene lost 4 bases, with 10 bases spanning the gap. The length of the CDR3 is 15 residues. CDR3 DNA: TGCGCCAGCAGCCAAGATCACTTGGGGTACAATGAGCAGTTCTTC. Translation: CASSQDHLGYNEQFF.

The chain employs TRBV20-1 and TRBJ2-1, with 7 bases that match TRBD1. V gave up 3 bases and J gave up 9 bases; unmatched junction bases: 2. The CDR3 has 11 amino acids. The V gene's germline CDR1 is DFQATT and CDR2 SNEGSKA (reference sequence). CDR3 DNA sequence: TGCAGTGCTAGGGCAGGGGGTGAGCAGTTCTTC. It codes for CSARAGGEQFF.